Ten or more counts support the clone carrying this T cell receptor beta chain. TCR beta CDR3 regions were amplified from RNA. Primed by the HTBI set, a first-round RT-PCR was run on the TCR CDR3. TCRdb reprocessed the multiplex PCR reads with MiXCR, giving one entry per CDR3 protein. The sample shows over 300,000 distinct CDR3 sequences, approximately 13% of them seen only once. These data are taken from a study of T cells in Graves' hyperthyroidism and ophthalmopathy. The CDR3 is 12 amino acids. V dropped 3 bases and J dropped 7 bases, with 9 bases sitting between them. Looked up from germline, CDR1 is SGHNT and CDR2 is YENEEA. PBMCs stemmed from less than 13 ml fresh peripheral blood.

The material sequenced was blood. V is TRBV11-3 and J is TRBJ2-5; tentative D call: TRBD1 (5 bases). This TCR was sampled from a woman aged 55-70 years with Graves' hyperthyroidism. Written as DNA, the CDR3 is TGTGCCAGCAGCTTCGACAGTGGGACCCAGTACTTC. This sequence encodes CASSFDSGTQYF.